A single sample is the source of the 13 T cell receptor beta chains below, sequenced in a study of T cells in Graves' hyperthyroidism and ophthalmopathy. TCR beta CDR3 sequences were amplified from RNA transcripts. First-round RT-PCR targeting the TCR CDR3 was performed with the HTBI primer set. From the multiplex PCR reads, TCRdb called clonotypes with MiXCR, one entry per CDR3 protein. The table lists 300,000 or so distinct CDR3 sequences, about a sixth of them singletons. Sequencing was done on a sample of blood. These TCRs come from a woman between 55 and 75 years old with Graves' ophthalmopathy.

The chain carries TRBV7-2 and TRBJ1-2; TRBD1 matches 8 bases. Unmatched junction bases numbered 9, after V lost 4 bases and J lost 8 bases. The CDR3 is 14 residues long. The germline V gene encodes CDR1 SGHTA and CDR2 FQGNSA. In DNA, the CDR3 is TGTGCCAGCAGCTCCGACAGGGGAGCGGTAGGCTACACCTTC. This translates into CASSSDRGAVGYTF.

The table lists this clonotype with many counts. The J gene is TRBJ1-1, the V gene TRBV7-8, with D tentatively TRBD1 (5 bases). CDR1 is SGHVS and CDR2 is FQNEAQ in the germline V gene. This CDR3 is 12 amino acids long. The ends were cut back, 5 bases at V and 8 bases at J, with 12 bases in the middle. The CDR3 loop reads CASSKGGEEAFF. The DNA for the CDR3 is TGTGCCAGCAGCAAAGGAGGGGAGGAAGCTTTCTTT. Full variable domain (remainder filled in from reference TRBV7-8 and TRBJ1-1): GAGVSQSPRYKVAKRGQDVALRCDPISGHVSLFWYQQALGQGPEFLTYFQNEAQLDKSGLPSDRFFAERPEGSVSTLKIQRTQQEDSAVYLCASSKGGEEAFFGQGTRLTVV.

This clonotype was detected only a few times. This chain joins TRBV5-1 and TRBJ2-5; 9 nucleotides agree with TRBD1. The V and J ends lost 2 bases and 4 bases, in that order; junction bases with no gene match: 3. From germline, CDR1 is SGHRS and CDR2 YFSETQ. The CDR3 is made up of 14 amino acids. Here the CDR3 reads CASSLQGARETQYF. CDR3 nucleotide sequence: TGCGCCAGCAGCTTACAGGGGGCTCGAGAGACCCAGTACTTC.

In its sample, this clonotype was seen many times. The chain links TRBV10-3 to TRBJ1-5; 7 nucleotides line up with TRBD1. The CDR3 has 12 residues. The junction had 5 bases not matched to a gene; V was cut back by 11 bases and J by 4 bases. From germline, CDR1 is ENHRY and CDR2 SYGVKD. CDR3 loop: CASQGLNQPQHF. The CDR3 DNA reads TGTGCCTCACAGGGGTTAAATCAGCCCCAGCATTTT.

The chain recombines TRBV7-8 with TRBJ2-5; D is possibly TRBD1 or TRBD2 (5 bases each). V lost 7 bases and J 4 bases, leaving 16 bases between the germline ends. This CDR3 comprises 14 residues. Germline CDR1 SGHVS, CDR2 FQNEAQ. The CDR3 DNA follows: TGTGCCAGCATGCTGTACTCGGGGCGAGAGACCCAGTACTTC. It translates to CASMLYSGRETQYF.

The chain recombines TRBV27 with TRBJ1-6, with TRBD1 identical over 9 bases. Trimming removed 6 bases from V and 9 bases from J; junction bases left unmatched: 6. The CDR3 covers 14 residues. CDR1 and CDR2 (germline): MNHEY, SMNVEV (reference sequence). In DNA form, the CDR3 reads TGTGCCAGCAGAGGGACAGGGACGGGTTCACCCCTCCACTTT. It codes for CASRGTGTGSPLHF.

This clonotype showed up many times. The J gene is TRBJ2-7, the V gene TRBV9; tentatively, D is TRBD1 or TRBD2 (5 bases each). Looked up from germline, CDR1 is SGDLS and CDR2 is YYNGEE. Trimming shortened V by 1 base and J by 0 bases, and 8 bases separated the two germline ends. There are 14 residues in the CDR3. The CDR3 loop reads CASSVWDGSYEQYF. CDR3 nucleotides: TGTGCCAGCAGCGTATGGGACGGCTCCTACGAGCAGTACTTC.

This clonotype appeared many times. This rearrangement joins TRBV20-1 to TRBJ2-1; 8 bases agree with TRBD1. The CDR3 totals 16 residues. Trimming at V came to 2 bases and at J to 2 bases, leaving 8 bases not matched to a gene. Germline V lookup: CDR1 DFQATT, CDR2 SNEGSKA (reference sequence). In nucleotides, the CDR3 is TGCAGTGCTAGACTGTCCGGGACAGGAACCTACAATGAGCAGTTCTTC. It yields the protein CSARLSGTGTYNEQFF.

The chain joins TRBV5-1 to TRBJ2-5, with D tentatively TRBD1 (6 bases). Trimming removed 4 bases at V and 2 bases at J, with 15 bases between. CDR3 length equals 15 residues. Germline CDR1 SGHRS, CDR2 YFSETQ. The CDR3 here is CASSLGWGQQETQYF. The CDR3 bases are TGCGCCAGCAGCCTGGGGTGGGGGCAGCAAGAGACCCAGTACTTC.

The V call is TRBV11-2, the J call TRBJ1-5; D not certain. The CDR3 is 13 amino acids. Germline CDR1 SGHAT, CDR2 FQNNGV. V was shortened by 0 bases and J by 11 bases, with 11 bases between the two germline ends. CDR3 sequence reads: CASSLDGRLAQHF. CDR3 DNA sequence: TGTGCCAGCAGCTTAGATGGTCGGTTAGCCCAGCATTTT.

The chain has TRBV7-9 and TRBJ1-1; D might be TRBD1 (5 bases). The CDR3 is 14 amino acids. With 5 bases removed from V and 8 bases from J, the gap between germline ends came to 18 bases. Germline V gene data show CDR1 as SEHNR and CDR2 as FQNEAQ (reference sequence). The CDR3 reads CASSITTSWGEAFF. CDR3 bases: TGTGCCAGCAGCATAACGACAAGTTGGGGGGAAGCTTTCTTT. The entire variable domain, with the rest obtained from reference TRBV7-9 and TRBJ1-1, is as follows: DTGVSQNPRHKITKRGQNVTFRCDPISEHNRLYWYRQTLGQGPEFLTYFQNEAQLEKSRLLSDRFSAERPKGSFSTLEIQRTEQGDSAMYLCASSITTSWGEAFFGQGTRLTVV.

Only a few counts were recorded for this clonotype. V usage is TRBV12-3 or TRBV12-4 and J usage is TRBJ1-6, with unresolved D. The ends were cut back, 8 bases at V and 9 bases at J, with 17 bases in the middle. This CDR3 is built from 14 residues. CDR3 bases: TGTGCCAGCCGACCCGGGATGCCGAGTTCACCCCTCCACTTT. It encodes CASRPGMPSSPLHF.

The chain links TRBV5-1 to TRBJ2-1, with D unclear. Deletions cut 4 bases from V and 5 bases from J, with 16 bases between. The CDR3 covers 15 residues. Germline V CDR1 and CDR2: SGHRS, YFSETQ. This CDR3 reads CASSGYPKTNNEQFF. CDR3 in DNA: TGCGCCAGCAGCGGGTACCCAAAAACGAACAATGAGCAGTTCTTC.